A selection of T cell receptor beta chains follows, all from one sample in a study of tumor-infiltrating lymphocytes in primary liver carcinoma. TCRdb re-derived calls from the multiplex PCR reads in MiXCR, one entry per CDR3 protein. The table has 150,000 to 200,000 distinct CDR3 sequences, 85% seen once; the top ten hold around a sixth. Sequencing used tumor tissue from primary liver carcinoma. The source of these receptors is a man aged 40-49 years with primary liver carcinoma and hepatitis B virus infection. CDR3s include the opening cysteine and the closing phenylalanine or tryptophan.

>TRBJ2-7|TRBV11-1
CASSLQTGVYEQYF
>TRBJ2-7|TRBV29-1
CSVPGRLDQVEQYF
>TRBJ2-6|TRBV6-9
CASRRGVRSSGANVLTF
>TRBJ2-3|TRBV5-5
CVSSIPTSASTDTQYF
>TRBJ2-6|TRBV6-5
CASSRPWAGPLSGANVLTF
>TRBJ1-1|TRBV29-1
CSVDSPGSYTEAFF
>TRBJ2-1|TRBV6-5
CASSRLADYNEQLF
>TRBJ2-3|TRBV29-1
CSVGASGRPDMQYF
>TRBJ2-5|TRBV3-1
CASSRTAQGTQYF
>TRBJ2-5|TRBV11-2
CASSPSSIEGTGRETLYF
>TRBJ2-1|TRBV5-1
CTSRSSGRGNGQFF
>TRBJ2-2|TRBV20-1
CSARVGNTGELFF
>TRBJ2-7|TRBV7-3
CASLRVHEQYF
>TRBJ2-1|TRBV10-3
CAIKRTSGDNEQFF
>TRBJ1-1|TRBV6-5
CVSSLARYTEAFF
>TRBJ1-2|TRBV28
CAINELQGCGNFGYTF
>TRBJ2-2|TRBV12-3/TRBV12-4
CASGGRVAGYTGVLFF
>TRBJ2-5|TRBV24-1
CATSDSTAGPRGQYF
>TRBJ2-2|TRBV6-1
CASQRGFTGELLF
>TRBJ2-3|TRBV11-1
CASSLARTSRSTDTQYF
>TRBJ2-4|TRBV6-2/TRBV6-3
CASSYVGRKNIQYF
>TRBJ2-5|TRBV28
CASRGLGETQYF
>TRBJ1-1|TRBV6-4
CASSPGGGRSDTEAFF
>TRBJ1-1|TRBV6-6
CANSSGGTTKAFF
>TRBJ2-7|TRBV29-1
CSAMTSGTGIACEQYF
>TRBJ2-7|TRBV18
CASSTWTGAFEQYF
>TRBJ1-4|TRBV12-3/TRBV12-4
CASSLSGVKKLLF
>TRBJ1-2|TRBV14
CASNTDGSNYGYTF
>TRBJ2-7|TRBV5-6
CASILKATYEQYF
>TRBJ2-5|TRBV5-4
CASRSVAGGPETQYF
>TRBJ1-5|TRBV12-3/TRBV12-4
CPSSLGGQYTNQPQHF
>TRBJ1-1|TRBV10-1
CTSTDNYNTEAFF
>TRBJ1-2|TRBV5-5
CASSIRHRRSYGYTF
>TRBJ2-4|TRBV11-1
CISSFPGNSGTKNLQYF
>TRBJ2-2|TRBV11-3
CASSLNADTRELFF
>TRBJ2-1|TRBV28
CASSRVGGLAGDKRLYELFF
>TRBJ2-1|TRBV5-6
CASSALTGSMYNEQFF
>TRBJ2-2|TRBV10-1
CATRASGILGELFF
>TRBJ2-2|TRBV4-1
CASSPQTEVLNTGELFF
>TRBJ2-5|TRBV12-3/TRBV12-4
CARSLTGQGETQYF
>TRBJ1-2|TRBV6-1
CASSVTGNANYGYTF
>TRBJ2-2|TRBV29-1
CSVLSPGPTGELLF
>TRBJ2-1|TRBV29-1
CSVEVGGRAVGAHFF
>TRBJ2-6|TRBV6-6
CATFNYGANVLNF
>TRBJ1-3|TRBV11-1
CAGSSTRDHEDTIYF
>TRBJ1-5|TRBV12-3/TRBV12-4
CASVRGTAINQPQHF
>TRBJ2-7|TRBV7-8
CASSIGYGGTSYVQYF